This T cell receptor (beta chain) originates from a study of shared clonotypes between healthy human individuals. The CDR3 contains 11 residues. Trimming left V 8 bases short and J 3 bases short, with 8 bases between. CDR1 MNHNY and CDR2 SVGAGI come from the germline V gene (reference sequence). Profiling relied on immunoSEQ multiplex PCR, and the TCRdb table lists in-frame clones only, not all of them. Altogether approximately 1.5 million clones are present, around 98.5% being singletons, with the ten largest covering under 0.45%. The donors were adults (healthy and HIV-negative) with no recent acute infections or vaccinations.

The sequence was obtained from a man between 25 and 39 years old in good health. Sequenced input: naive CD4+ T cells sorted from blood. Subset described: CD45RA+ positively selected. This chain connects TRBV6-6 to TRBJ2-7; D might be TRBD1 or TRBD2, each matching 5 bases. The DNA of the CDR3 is TGTGCCAGCGGGACCAACTACGAGCAGTACTTC. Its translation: CASGTNYEQYF.